The clone carrying this T cell receptor beta chain was picked up many times. This entry comes from a study of T cells in Graves' hyperthyroidism and ophthalmopathy. TCR beta CDR3 region amplification was performed from RNA transcripts. A set of HTBI primers served as the primers for a first-round RT-PCR of the TCR CDR3. TCRdb itself ran the multiplex PCR reads through MiXCR, one entry per CDR3 protein. Here the sample spans over 500,000 distinct CDR3 sequences, under 20% being singletons. V lost 4 bases to trimming and J lost 3 bases, with 16 bases between them. CDR1 and CDR2 from the germline V gene are LGHDT and YNNKEL (reference sequence). The CDR3 covers 15 residues.

The J gene is TRBJ2-7, the V gene TRBV3-1; D remains unclear. The source is a woman between 18 and 29 years old with Graves' ophthalmopathy. The sample taken for sequencing was blood. This CDR3 reads CASSPEQGRFYEQYF. The CDR3, as DNA: TGTGCCAGCAGCCCAGAACAAGGCAGGTTCTACGAGCAGTACTTC.